These T cell receptor beta chains were read from a single sample in a study of cytomegalovirus exposure and HLA in healthy donors. Here immunoSEQ multiplex PCR was the method, and the copy in TCRdb shows in-frame clones only, minus some. The sample lists 250,000 or so clones, about 86% occurring once. Material: PBMCs. Receptors were obtained from a woman aged 55-75 years in good health and CMV-seropositive. Both conserved end residues are part of each CDR3.

v_call cdr3_aa
TRBV7-9 CASSLEGGTGAFF
TRBV6-5 CASSSQGWAEAFF
TRBV4-1 CASSQRTPADTIYF
TRBV19 CASSIKASGKNEQFF
TRBV29-1 CSVEKGSGRASDTQYF
TRBV28 CAASVRSEAFF
TRBV9 CASSAGTGGFSYEQYF
TRBV5-1 CASSLARGPSGELFF
TRBV14 CASSPAREWSYGYTF
TRBV6-6 CASSQRQGARGYTF
TRBV14 CASSPSGGYEQYF
TRBV25-1 CASSEGRRSGSTEAFF
TRBV27 CASRTGNQPQHF
TRBV7-9 CASSASGRAPGELFF
TRBV28 CASSQGDRAGGYTF
TRBV5-6 CASTWGTGLREQYF
TRBV7-8 CASSSDRRIRGNQPQHF
TRBV7-3 CASSHLGNTDTQYF
TRBV7-9 CASSFAVSPLHF
TRBV9 CASSVAAGAEQPQHF
TRBV28 CASSVSDRVGFEQFF
TRBV28 CASSLPGQGWNEQYF
TRBV11-3 CASSLGQGLDNEQFF
TRBV28 CASSFLDRGFYEQYF
TRBV28 CASSFGGGEETQYF
TRBV28 CASSLHQGRTEAFF
TRBV5-1 CASSLGTENYGYTF
TRBV30 CAWSVLSSGNQPQHF
TRBV13 CASSLGREGHGEQYF
TRBV7-2 CASSPGGLTRLASYNEQFF
TRBV25-1 CASSEMGQGRSTYGYTF
TRBV12-5 CASGLNRDRVVREQYF
TRBV5-1 CASSLGGVSETQYF
TRBV7-9 CSSSLLVGAGTEAFF
TRBV18 CASSPRAGANSGNTIYF
TRBV2 CARDGDRVHEQFF
TRBV9 CASSVGLAVYNEQFF
TRBV4-1 CASSQDRTSGRAGGETQYF
TRBV5-4 CASSLQGGVREQYF
TRBV15 CATSSRPPGAVGNQPQHF
TRBV30 CAWRGGGTNYGYTF